This note documents a single T cell receptor (beta chain) sequence. The antigen is undetermined. This entry is derived from a study of blood T cell dynamics during melanoma immunotherapy. For the study at large: Patients with metastatic melanoma got pembrolizumab or nivolumab-ipilimumab as first-line care.

Time point specified: week 3, after first cycle of checkpoint inhibitor. Samples come from before therapy and from week 3 after the first blockade cycle. Patients had no prior systemic cancer treatment, immunosuppressants or other active cancers. Trimming cost V 4 bases and J 4 bases; bases outside gene matches: 14. The CDR3 covers 17 residues. Germline values: CDR1 LNHDA, CDR2 SQIVND (reference sequence). Broader study findings: It remained unknown if the driving T cell clones were melanoma-specific.

The assay was immunoSEQ multiplex PCR, and TCRdb's table has in-frame clones only and misses some. The repertoire holds about 16,000 clones, with 94% as singletons. V usage is TRBV19 and J usage is TRBJ2-5; 8 bases map to TRBD1. The receptor was derived from a human donor with melanoma. The specimen comprised effector memory CD8+ T cells from blood, sampled from a patient treated with checkpoint blockade. The CDR3 loop is CASSNPKTGARGETQYF. The CDR3 nucleotides are TGTGCCAGTAGTAACCCAAAGACAGGGGCGCGGGGAGAGACCCAGTACTTC.